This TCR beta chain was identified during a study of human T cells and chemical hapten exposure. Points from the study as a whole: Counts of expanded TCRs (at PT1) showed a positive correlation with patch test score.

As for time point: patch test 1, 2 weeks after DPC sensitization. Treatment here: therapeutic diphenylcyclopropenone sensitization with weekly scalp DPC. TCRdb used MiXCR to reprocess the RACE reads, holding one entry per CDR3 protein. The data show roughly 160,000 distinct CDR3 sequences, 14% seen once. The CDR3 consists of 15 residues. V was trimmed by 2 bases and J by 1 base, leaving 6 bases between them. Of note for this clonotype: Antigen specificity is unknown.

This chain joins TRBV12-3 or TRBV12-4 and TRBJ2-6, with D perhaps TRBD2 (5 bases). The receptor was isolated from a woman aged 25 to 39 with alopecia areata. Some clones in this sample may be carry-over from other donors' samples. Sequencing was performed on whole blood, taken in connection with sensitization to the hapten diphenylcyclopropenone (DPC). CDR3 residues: CASSLSGSGANVLTF. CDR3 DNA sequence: TGTGCCAGCAGTTTATCGGGATCTGGGGCCAACGTCCTGACTTTC.